Sequencing of this T cell receptor beta chain was carried out in a study of blood T cell repertoires in COVID-19. The CDR3 spans 11 residues. CDR1 is GTSNPN and CDR2 is SVGIG in the germline V gene (reference sequence). Trimming left V 8 bases short and J 8 bases short, with 12 bases between. Assay used: immunoSEQ multiplex PCR; TCRdb lists only in-frame clones, some missing. Among tens of thousands of clones listed, around 85% were seen once. The source of this sequence is a human donor in a cohort sampled during active COVID-19. The chain carries TRBV30 and TRBJ1-4; no firm D call. Sequencing input: peripheral blood. The CDR3 DNA reads as TGTGCCGGCATCTACGGGGAAAAACTGTTTTTT. Translation gives CAGIYGEKLFF.